Included here is one T cell receptor beta chain sequence, with context. Its specificity is unknown. The table came from immunoSEQ multiplex PCR; TCRdb's copy has only in-frame clones and leaves some out. The table includes 150,000 to 200,000 clones, around four fifths detected once. This sample was included in a study of cytomegalovirus exposure and HLA in healthy donors. CDR1 is SGHRS, CDR2 YFSETQ, per germline. V lost 0 bases and J 7 bases, leaving 5 bases between the germline ends. This CDR3 is 12 amino acids long. Whole-study results and caveats: TCR clusters originating in the first cohort tended to co-occur in the approximately 130 validation repertoires, according to a later analysis. Investigators reported 150 to 200 TCR beta chains as tied to cytomegalovirus. Cytomegalovirus status, reportedly, was diagnosed with high specificity and sensitivity by the classifier.

Sequenced: PBMCs. The sequence came from a young man in good health and CMV-seropositive. The rearrangement uses TRBV5-1 and TRBJ2-1; possible D gene TRBD2, 5 bases. This chain's CDR3 is CASSLGGNEQFF. The CDR3 nucleotides read TGCGCCAGCAGCTTGGGAGGGAATGAGCAGTTCTTC.